These 11 T cell receptor beta chains came from one sample sequenced in a study of CD4 T cell repertoires and nickel (dated by TCRdb to the early 2020s). Library preparation employed RT-PCR. TCRdb lists the instrument as Illumina MiSeq. TCRdb trimmed the raw reads at Q25, called clones with MiXCR and kept productive beta chains. Every distinct CDR3 protein forms one entry, paired with its most common genes and DNA. Across this sample there are around 350 distinct CDR3 sequences, with 65% to 80% seen only once. 17% of the sample is taken by the ten largest. Sequenced material: CD4+ T cells from blood, not recorded whether cultured. Receptors originate from a human donor in a nickel allergy study, with or without nickel allergy (not recorded which). It is not recorded whether this sample comes from one donor or several.

The chain uses TRBV13 and TRBJ1-1; D is unresolved. V was clipped by 1 base and J by 8 bases, with 14 bases between them. Per the germline V gene, CDR1 is PRHDT and CDR2 is FYEKMQ (reference sequence). The CDR3 has 14 residues. Written as DNA, the CDR3 is TGTGCCAGCAGCTTAGTCCAGAAAGCCTTCGAAGCTTTCTTT. Protein sequence: CASSLVQKAFEAFF.

The chain combines TRBV12-3 or TRBV12-4 with TRBJ2-1; TRBD1 or TRBD2 may be the D gene (7 bases each). Trimming removed 1 base at V and 10 bases at J, with 14 bases between. The CDR3 extends over 14 amino acids. The CDR3 spells CASSLGTGEGEQFF. Written as DNA, the CDR3 is TGTGCCAGCAGTTTAGGTACAGGGGAGGGGGAGCAGTTCTTC.

This clonotype was counted only a few times. The chain carries TRBV10-3 and TRBJ2-1; TRBD2 agrees at 13 bases. There are 17 residues in the CDR3. V was clipped by 0 bases and J by 8 bases; unmatched bases: 7. The germline gives CDR1 ENHRY, CDR2 SYGVKD. CDR3 in amino acids: CAISESTGLAGRHEQFF. CDR3 bases: TGTGCCATCAGTGAGTCTACGGGACTAGCGGGAAGGCATGAGCAGTTCTTC.

The J gene is TRBJ2-7, the V gene TRBV28; perhaps TRBD2 as D (5 bases). V shed 4 bases and J shed 5 bases, with 18 bases lying between them. Germline V lookup: CDR1 MDHEN, CDR2 SYDVKM. This CDR3 comprises 15 residues. Written as DNA, the CDR3 is TGTGCCAGCAGTTCGCCCGAGGGCCGGCCGAACGAGCAGTACTTC. Its protein is CASSSPEGRPNEQYF.

This clonotype was recorded only once. J is TRBJ2-1 and V is TRBV7-2; 16 nucleotides align to TRBD2. Germline assignment: CDR1 SGHTA and CDR2 FQGNSA. The CDR3 covers 19 residues. Unmatched junction bases numbered 10, after V lost 5 bases and J lost 3 bases. CDR3 nucleotide sequence: TGTGCCAGCAGCCATGTCCGGGGGACTAGCGGGAGGGACTACAATGAGCAGTTCTTC. As protein: CASSHVRGTSGRDYNEQFF.

The rearrangement uses TRBV5-6 and TRBJ2-3; unclear D gene. The CDR3 runs to 15 residues. Germline V gene lookup returns CDR1 SGHDT and CDR2 YYEEEE. Trimming left V 0 bases short and J 0 bases short, with 8 bases between. The CDR3: CASSLGPTSTDTQYF. The CDR3 DNA is TGTGCCAGCAGCTTGGGTCCCACAAGCACAGATACGCAGTATTTT.

V usage is TRBV20-1 and J usage is TRBJ2-3; TRBD2 matches at 15 bases. Per the germline V gene, CDR1 is DFQATT and CDR2 is SNEGSKA (reference sequence). V gave up 5 bases and J gave up 1 base; unmatched junction bases: 7. There are 17 residues in the CDR3. CDR3 protein: CSAATGLAGGGTDTQYF. The CDR3 region has the DNA TGCAGTGCTGCCACCGGACTAGCGGGAGGGGGCACAGATACGCAGTATTTT.

The rearrangement links TRBV10-3 to TRBJ2-3; no clear D gene. The CDR3 is made up of 11 amino acids. Per germline, CDR1 ENHRY and CDR2 SYGVKD. The ends were cut back, 4 bases at V and 4 bases at J, with 3 bases in the middle. This CDR3 is CAISGSDTQYF. The CDR3 DNA reads TGTGCCATCAGTGGGTCAGATACGCAGTATTTT.

V and J are TRBV7-9 and TRBJ2-6; 7 nucleotides line up with TRBD2. V gave up 5 bases and J gave up 2 bases; unmatched junction bases: 6. The CDR3 has 16 residues. Germline CDR1 reads SEHNR; CDR2 reads FQNEAQ (reference sequence). CDR3 in DNA: TGTGCCAGCAGCCCCGATGCGGGGGCTGGGGCCAACGTCCTGACTTTC. Translation: CASSPDAGAGANVLTF.

This clonotype has just one count. The rearrangement links TRBV15 to TRBJ2-2; 10 bases match TRBD1. The CDR3 has 14 amino acids. V dropped 4 bases and J dropped 6; count of bases not matched to a gene: 2. Looked up from germline, CDR1 is LNHNV and CDR2 is YYDKDF (reference sequence). CDR3 nucleotide sequence: TGTGCCACCAGCATTGGACAGGGGGCCGGGGAGCTGTTTTTT. This codes for CATSIGQGAGELFF.

This clonotype appeared a few times. The chain has TRBV19 and TRBJ2-2, with 12 bases matching TRBD2. CDR1 is LNHDA, CDR2 SQIVND, per germline (reference sequence). J lost 5 bases, V lost 7 bases, and 8 bases had no gene match. The CDR3 loop spans 16 amino acids. As DNA, the CDR3 is TGTGCCAGTACCCTAGCGGGGGGGCCGGGGACCGGGGAGCTGTTTTTT. It is translated as CASTLAGGPGTGELFF.